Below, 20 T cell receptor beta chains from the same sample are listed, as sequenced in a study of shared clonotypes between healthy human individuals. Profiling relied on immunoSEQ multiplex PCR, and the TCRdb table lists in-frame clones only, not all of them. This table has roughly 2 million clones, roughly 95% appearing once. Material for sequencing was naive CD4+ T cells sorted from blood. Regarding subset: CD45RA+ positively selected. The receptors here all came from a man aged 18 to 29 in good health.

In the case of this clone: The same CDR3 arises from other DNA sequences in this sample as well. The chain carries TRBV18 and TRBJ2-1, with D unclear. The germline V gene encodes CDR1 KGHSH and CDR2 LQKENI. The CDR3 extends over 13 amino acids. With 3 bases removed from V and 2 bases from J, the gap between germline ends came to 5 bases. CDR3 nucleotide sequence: TGTGCCAGCTCACCGTCAGCCTACAATGAGCAGTTCTTC. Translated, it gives CASSPSAYNEQFF. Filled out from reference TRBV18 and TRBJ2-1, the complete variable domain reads NAGVMQNPRHLVRRRGQEARLRCSPMKGHSHVYWYRQLPEEGLKFMVYLQKENIIDESGMPKERFSAEFPKEGPSILRIQQVVRGDSAAYFCASSPSAYNEQFFGPGTRLTVL.

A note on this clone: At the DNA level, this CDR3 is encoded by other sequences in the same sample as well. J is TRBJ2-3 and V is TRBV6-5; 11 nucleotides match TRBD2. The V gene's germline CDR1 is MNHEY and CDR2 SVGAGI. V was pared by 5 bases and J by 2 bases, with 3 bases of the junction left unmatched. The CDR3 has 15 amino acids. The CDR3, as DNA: TGTGCCAGCAGTCGACTAGCGGGAAACACAGATACGCAGTATTTT. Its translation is CASSRLAGNTDTQYF.

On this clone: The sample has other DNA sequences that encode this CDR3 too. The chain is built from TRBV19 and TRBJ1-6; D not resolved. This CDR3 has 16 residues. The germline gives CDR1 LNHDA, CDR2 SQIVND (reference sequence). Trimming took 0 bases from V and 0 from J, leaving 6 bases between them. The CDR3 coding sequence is TGTGCCAGTAGTATAGAGGGGAGCTCCTATAATTCACCCCTCCACTTT. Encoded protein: CASSIEGSSYNSPLHF.

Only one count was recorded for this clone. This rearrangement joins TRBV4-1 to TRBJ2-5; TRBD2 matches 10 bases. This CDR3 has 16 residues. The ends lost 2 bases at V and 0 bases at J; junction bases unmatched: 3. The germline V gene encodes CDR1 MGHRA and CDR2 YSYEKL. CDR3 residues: CASSQLLAGNQETQYF. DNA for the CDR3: TGCGCCAGCAGCCAATTACTAGCGGGGAACCAAGAGACCCAGTACTTC.

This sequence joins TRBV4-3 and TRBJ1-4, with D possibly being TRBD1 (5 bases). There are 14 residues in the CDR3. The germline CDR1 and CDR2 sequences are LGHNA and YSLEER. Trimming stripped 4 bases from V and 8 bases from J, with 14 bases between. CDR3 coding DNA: TGCGCCAGCAGCCCCGGGACTGCCAGCGAAAAACTGTTTTTT. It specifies CASSPGTASEKLFF.

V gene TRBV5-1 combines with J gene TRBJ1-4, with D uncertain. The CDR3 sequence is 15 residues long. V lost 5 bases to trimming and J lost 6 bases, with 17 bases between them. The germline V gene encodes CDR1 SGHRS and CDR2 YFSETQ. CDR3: CASSLNGLVDEKLFF. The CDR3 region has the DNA TGCGCCAGCAGTTTGAACGGGTTGGTTGATGAAAAACTGTTTTTT.

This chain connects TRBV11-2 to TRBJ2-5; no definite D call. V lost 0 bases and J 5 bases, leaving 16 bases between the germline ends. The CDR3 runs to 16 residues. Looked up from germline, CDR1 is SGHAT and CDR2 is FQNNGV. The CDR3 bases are TGTGCCAGCAGCTTAGACCCCCTGGTAGCTACGGAGACCCAGTACTTC. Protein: CASSLDPLVATETQYF.

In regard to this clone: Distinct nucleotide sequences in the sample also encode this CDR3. CDR3 nucleotides: TGTGCCAGCAGCCCAGGGGTGGGAGAGACCCAGTACTTC. Protein: CASSPGVGETQYF. V usage is TRBV7-3 and J usage is TRBJ2-5, with a tentative D call TRBD1 (6 bases). V gave up 5 bases and J gave up 4 bases, with 11 bases separating them. This CDR3 is 13 amino acids long. Per germline, CDR1 SGHTA and CDR2 FQGTGA.

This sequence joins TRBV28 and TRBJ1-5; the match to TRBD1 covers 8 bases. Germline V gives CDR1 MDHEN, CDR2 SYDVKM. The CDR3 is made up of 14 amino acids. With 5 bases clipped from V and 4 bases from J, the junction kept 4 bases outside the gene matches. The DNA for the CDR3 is TGTGCCAGCAGTAAAAGACAGGGGAATCAGCCCCAGCATTTT. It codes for CASSKRQGNQPQHF. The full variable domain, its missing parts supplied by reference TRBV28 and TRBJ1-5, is DVKVTQSSRYLVKRTGEKVFLECVQDMDHENMFWYRQDPGLGLRLIYFSYDVKMKEKGDIPEGYSVSREKKERFSLILESASTNQTSMYLCASSKRQGNQPQHFGDGTRLSIL.

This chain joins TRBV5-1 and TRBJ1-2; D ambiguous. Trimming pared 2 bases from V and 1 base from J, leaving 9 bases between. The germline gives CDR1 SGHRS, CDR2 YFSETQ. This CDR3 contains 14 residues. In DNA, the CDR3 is TGCGCCAGCAGCTTCGGACGGTTTAACTATGGCTACACCTTC. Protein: CASSFGRFNYGYTF.

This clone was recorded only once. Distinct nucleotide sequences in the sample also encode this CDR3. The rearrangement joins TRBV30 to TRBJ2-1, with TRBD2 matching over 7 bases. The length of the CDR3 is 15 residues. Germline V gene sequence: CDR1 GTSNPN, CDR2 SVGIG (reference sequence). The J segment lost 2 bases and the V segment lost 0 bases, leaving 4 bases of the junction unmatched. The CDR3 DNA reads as TGTGCCTGGAGTGTACGGGCGGGAGCCTACAATGAGCAGTTCTTC. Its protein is CAWSVRAGAYNEQFF.

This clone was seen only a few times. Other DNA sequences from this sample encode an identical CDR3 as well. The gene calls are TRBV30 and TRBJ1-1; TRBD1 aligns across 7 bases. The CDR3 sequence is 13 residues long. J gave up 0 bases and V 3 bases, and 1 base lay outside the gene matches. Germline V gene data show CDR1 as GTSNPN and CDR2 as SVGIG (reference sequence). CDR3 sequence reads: CAWRGQMNTEAFF. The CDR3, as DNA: TGTGCCTGGAGGGGACAGATGAACACTGAAGCTTTCTTT.

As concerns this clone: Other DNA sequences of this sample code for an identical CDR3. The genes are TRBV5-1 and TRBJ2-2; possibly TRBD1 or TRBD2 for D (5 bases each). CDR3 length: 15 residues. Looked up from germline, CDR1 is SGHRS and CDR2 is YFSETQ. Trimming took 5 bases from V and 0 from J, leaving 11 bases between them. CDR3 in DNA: TGCGCCAGCAGTCCCGGGACCGCGAACACCGGGGAGCTGTTTTTT. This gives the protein CASSPGTANTGELFF.

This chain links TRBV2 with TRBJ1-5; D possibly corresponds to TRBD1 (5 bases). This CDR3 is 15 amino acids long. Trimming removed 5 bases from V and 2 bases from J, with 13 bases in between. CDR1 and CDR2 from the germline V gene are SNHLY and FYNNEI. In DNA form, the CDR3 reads TGTGCCAGCAGTCCCGGGACCCCGGGCAATCAGCCCCAGCATTTT. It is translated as CASSPGTPGNQPQHF. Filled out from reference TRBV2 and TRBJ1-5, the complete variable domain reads EPEVTQTPSHQVTQMGQEVILRCVPISNHLYFYWYRQILGQKVEFLVSFYNNEISEKSEIFDDQFSVERPDGSNFTLKIRSTKLEDSAMYFCASSPGTPGNQPQHFGDGTRLSIL.

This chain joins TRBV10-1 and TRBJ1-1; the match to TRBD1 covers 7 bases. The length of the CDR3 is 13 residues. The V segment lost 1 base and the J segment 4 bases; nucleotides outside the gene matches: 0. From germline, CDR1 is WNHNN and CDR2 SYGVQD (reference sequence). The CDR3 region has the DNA TGCGCCAGCAGTGAGTACAGGGGCACTGAAGCTTTCTTT. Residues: CASSEYRGTEAFF.

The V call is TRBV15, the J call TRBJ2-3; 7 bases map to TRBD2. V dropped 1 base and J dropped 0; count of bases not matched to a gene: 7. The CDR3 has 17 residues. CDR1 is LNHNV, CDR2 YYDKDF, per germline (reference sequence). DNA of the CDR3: TGTGCCACCAGCAGAGGGGCTGGAGCGGGGAGCACAGATACGCAGTATTTT. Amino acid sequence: CATSRGAGAGSTDTQYF. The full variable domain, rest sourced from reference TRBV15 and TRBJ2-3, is DAMVIQNPRYQVTQFGKPVTLSCSQTLNHNVMYWYQQKSSQAPKLLFHYYDKDFNNEADTPDNFQSRRPNTSFCFLDIRSPGLGDTAMYLCATSRGAGAGSTDTQYFGPGTRLTVL.

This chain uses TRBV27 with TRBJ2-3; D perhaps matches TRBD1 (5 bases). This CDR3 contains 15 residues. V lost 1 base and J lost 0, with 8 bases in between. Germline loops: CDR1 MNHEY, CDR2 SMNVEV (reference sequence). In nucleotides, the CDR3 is TGTGCCAGCAGTTTATTCAGGGTTAGCACAGATACGCAGTATTTT. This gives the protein CASSLFRVSTDTQYF.

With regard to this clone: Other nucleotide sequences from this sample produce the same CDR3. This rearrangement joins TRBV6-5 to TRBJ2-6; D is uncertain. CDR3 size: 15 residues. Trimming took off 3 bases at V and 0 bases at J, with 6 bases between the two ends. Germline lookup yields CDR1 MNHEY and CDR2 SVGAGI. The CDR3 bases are TGTGCCAGCAGTTATTGGGGCTCTGGGGCCAACGTCCTGACTTTC. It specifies CASSYWGSGANVLTF.

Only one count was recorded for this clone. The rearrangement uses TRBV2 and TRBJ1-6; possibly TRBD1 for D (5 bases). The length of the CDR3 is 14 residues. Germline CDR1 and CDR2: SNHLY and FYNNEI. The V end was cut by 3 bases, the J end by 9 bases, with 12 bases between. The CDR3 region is CASSESEGISPLHF. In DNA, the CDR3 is TGTGCCAGCAGTGAGTCGGAGGGGATTTCACCCCTCCACTTT.

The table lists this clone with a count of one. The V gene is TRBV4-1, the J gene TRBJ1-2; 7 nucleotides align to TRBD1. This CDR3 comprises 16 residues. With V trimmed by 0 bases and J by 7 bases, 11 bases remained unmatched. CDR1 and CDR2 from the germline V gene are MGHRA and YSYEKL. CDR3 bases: TGCGCCAGCAGCCAAGATGTAACAGGGGTCCCCTTTGGCTACACCTTC. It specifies CASSQDVTGVPFGYTF.